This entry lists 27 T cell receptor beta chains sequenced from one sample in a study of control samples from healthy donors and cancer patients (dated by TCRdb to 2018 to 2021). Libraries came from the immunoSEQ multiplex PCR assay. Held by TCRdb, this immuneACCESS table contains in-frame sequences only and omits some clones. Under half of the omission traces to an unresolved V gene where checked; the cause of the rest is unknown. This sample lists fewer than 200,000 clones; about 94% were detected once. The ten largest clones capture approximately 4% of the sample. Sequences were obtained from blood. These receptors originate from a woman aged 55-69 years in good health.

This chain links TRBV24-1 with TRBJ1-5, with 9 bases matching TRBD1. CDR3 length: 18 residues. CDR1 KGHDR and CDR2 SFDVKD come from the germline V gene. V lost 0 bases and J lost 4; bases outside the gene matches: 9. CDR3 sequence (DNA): TGTGCCACCAGTGATTTGCAGGATGGGGACAGGGCTAATCAGCCCCAGCATTTT. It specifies CATSDLQDGDRANQPQHF.

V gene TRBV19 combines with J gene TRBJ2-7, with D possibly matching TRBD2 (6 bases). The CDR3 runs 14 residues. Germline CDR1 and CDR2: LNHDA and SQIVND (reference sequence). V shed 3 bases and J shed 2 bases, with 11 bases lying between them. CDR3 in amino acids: CASSIQGGTYEQYF. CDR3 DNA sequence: TGTGCCAGTAGTATTCAGGGCGGGACCTACGAGCAGTACTTC.

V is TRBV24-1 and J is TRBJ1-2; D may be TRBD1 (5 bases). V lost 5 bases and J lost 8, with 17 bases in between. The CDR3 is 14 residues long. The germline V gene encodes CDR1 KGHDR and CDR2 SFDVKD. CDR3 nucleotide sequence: TGTGCCACCAGTGGGGGACCTTCAGCGGGAGGCTACACCTTC. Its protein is CATSGGPSAGGYTF.

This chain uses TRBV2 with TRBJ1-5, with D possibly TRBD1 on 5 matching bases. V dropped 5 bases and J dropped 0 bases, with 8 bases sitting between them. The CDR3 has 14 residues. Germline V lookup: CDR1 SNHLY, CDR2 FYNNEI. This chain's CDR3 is CASSLGLSNQPQHF. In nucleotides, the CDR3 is TGTGCCAGCAGTTTGGGGCTTAGCAATCAGCCCCAGCATTTT.

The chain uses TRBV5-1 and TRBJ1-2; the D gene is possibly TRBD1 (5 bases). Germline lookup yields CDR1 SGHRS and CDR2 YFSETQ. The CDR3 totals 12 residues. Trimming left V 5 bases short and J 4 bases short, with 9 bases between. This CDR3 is CASRSDSYGYTF. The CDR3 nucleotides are TGCGCCAGCAGGTCCGACAGCTATGGCTACACCTTC.

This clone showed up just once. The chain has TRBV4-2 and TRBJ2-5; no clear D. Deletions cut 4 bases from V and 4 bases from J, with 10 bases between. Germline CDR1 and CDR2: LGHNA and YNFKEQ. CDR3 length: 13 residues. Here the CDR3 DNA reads TGTGCCAGCAGCCCGGTGCTAGGAGAGACCCAGTACTTC. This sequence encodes CASSPVLGETQYF.

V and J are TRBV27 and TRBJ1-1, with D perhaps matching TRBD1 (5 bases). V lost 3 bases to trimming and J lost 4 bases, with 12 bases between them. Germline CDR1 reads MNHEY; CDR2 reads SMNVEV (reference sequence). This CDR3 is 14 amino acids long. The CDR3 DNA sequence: TGTGCCAGCAGTTTTGTTCAGGGCGGCACTGAAGCTTTCTTT. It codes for CASSFVQGGTEAFF.

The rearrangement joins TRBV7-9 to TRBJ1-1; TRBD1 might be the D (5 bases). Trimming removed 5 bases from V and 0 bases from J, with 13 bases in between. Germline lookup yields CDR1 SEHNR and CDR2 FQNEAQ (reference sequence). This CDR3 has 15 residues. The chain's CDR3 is CASSRRGRMNTEAFF. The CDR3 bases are TGTGCCAGCAGCCGTCGGGGCCGCATGAACACTGAAGCTTTCTTT.

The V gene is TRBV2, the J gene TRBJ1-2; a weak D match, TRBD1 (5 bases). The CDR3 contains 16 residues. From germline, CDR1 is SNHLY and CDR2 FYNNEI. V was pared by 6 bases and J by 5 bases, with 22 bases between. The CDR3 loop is CASSANKLRGEYGYTF. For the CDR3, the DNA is TGTGCCAGCAGCGCTAACAAGCTCAGAGGGGAGTATGGCTACACCTTC.

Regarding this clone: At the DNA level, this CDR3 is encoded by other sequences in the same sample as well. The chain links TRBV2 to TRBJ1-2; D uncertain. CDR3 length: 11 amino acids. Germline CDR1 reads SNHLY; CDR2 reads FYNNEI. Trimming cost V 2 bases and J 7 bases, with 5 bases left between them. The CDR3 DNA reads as TGTGCCAGCAGTGAATTAGGTGGCTACACCTTC. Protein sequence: CASSELGGYTF.

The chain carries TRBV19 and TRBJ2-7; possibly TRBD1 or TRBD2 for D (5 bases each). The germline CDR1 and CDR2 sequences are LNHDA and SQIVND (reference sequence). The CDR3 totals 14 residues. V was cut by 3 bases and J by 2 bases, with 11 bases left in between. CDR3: CASSILGETYEQYF. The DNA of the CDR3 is TGTGCCAGTAGTATTTTGGGGGAGACCTACGAGCAGTACTTC.

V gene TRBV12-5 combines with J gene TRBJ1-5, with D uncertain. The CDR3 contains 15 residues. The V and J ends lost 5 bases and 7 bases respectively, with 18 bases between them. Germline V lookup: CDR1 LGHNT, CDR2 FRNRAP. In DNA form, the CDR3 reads TGTGCTAGTGGTCGCACACCCCTGACGGGCCAGCCCCAGCATTTT. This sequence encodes CASGRTPLTGQPQHF.

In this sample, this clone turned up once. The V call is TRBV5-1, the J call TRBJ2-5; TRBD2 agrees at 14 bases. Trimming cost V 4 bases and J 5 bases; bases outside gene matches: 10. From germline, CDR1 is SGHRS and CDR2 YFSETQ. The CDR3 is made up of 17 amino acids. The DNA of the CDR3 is TGCGCCAGCAGCCGTACTAGACTAGCGGGGGGGATGGAGACCCAGTACTTC. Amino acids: CASSRTRLAGGMETQYF.

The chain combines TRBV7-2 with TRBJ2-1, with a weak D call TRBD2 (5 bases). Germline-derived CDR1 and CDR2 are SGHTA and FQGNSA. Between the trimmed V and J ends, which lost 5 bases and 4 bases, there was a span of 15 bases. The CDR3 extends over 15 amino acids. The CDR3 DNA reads TGTGCCAGCAGCCAGCCGAGGGTCCATTACAATGAGCAGTTCTTC. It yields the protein CASSQPRVHYNEQFF.

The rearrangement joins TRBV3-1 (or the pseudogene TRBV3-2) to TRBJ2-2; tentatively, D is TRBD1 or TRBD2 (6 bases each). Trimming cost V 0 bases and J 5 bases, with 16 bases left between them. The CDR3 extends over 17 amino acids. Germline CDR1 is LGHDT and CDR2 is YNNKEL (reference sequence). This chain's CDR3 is CASSQEGRGHRTGELFF. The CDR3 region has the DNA TGTGCCAGCAGCCAAGAGGGGCGGGGACACCGTACCGGGGAGCTGTTTTTT.

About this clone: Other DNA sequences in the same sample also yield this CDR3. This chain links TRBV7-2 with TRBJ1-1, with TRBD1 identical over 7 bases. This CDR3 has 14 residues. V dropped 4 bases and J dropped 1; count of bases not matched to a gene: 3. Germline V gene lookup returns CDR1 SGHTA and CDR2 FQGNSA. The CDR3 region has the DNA TGTGCCAGCAGCTCTAGGACAGGGAACACTGAAGCTTTCTTT. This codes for CASSSRTGNTEAFF.

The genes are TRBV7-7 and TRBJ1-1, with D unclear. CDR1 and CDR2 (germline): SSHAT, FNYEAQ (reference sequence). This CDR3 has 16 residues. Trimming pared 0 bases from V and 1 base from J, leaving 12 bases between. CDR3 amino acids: CASSLATGTGNTEAFF. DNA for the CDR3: TGTGCCAGCAGCTTAGCGACTGGTACGGGGAACACTGAAGCTTTCTTT.

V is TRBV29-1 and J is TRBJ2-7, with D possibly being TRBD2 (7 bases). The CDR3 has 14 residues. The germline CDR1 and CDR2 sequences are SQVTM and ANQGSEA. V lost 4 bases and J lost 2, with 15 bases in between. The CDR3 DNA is TGCAGCGTTGCCGGCGGGGGCAGCCCCTACGAGCAGTACTTC. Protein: CSVAGGGSPYEQYF.

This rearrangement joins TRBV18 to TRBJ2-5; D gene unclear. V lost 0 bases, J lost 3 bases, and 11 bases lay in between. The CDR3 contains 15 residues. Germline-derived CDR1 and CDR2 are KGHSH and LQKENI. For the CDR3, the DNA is TGTGCCAGCTCACCACCTCTTGCAGCAAAAGAGACCCAGTACTTC. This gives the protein CASSPPLAAKETQYF.

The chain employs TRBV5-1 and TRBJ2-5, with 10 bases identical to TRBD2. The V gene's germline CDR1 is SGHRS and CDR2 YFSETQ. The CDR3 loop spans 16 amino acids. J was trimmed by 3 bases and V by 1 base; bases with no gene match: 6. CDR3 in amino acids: CASSLSGLAVKETQYF. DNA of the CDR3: TGCGCCAGCAGCTTGAGTGGACTAGCGGTTAAAGAGACCCAGTACTTC. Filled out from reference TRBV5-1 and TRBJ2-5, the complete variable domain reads KAGVTQTPRYLIKTRGQQVTLSCSPISGHRSVSWYQQTPGQGLQFLFEYFSETQRNKGNFPGRFSGRQFSNSRSEMNVSTLELGDSALYLCASSLSGLAVKETQYFGPGTRLLVL.

The CDR3 region is CASSYAIQNTEAFF. The CDR3 DNA sequence: TGTGCCAGCAGTTACGCGATACAGAACACTGAAGCTTTCTTT. The gene calls are TRBV6-5 and TRBJ1-1; no reliable D call. V was clipped by 2 bases and J by 1 base, with 8 bases between them. Germline CDR1 reads MNHEY; CDR2 reads SVGAGI. This CDR3 is built from 14 residues.

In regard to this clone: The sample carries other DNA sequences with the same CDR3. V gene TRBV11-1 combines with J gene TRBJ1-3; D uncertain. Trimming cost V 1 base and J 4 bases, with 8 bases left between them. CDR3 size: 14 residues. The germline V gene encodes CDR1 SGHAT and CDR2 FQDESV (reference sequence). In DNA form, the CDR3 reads TGTGCCAGCAGCTTAGTCCTCTCCGGAAACACCATATATTTT. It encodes CASSLVLSGNTIYF.

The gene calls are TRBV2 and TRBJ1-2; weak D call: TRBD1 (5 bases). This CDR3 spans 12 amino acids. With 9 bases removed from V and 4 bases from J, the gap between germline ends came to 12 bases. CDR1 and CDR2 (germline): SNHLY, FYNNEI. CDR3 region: CARQTAFYGYTF. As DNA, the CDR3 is TGTGCCAGGCAGACAGCCTTCTATGGCTACACCTTC.

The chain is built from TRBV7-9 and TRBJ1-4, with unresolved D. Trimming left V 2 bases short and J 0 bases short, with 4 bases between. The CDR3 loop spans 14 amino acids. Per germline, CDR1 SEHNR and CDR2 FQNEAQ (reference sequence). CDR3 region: CASSLSATNEKLFF. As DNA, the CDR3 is TGTGCCAGCAGCTTAAGCGCAACTAATGAAAAACTGTTTTTT.

Here the CDR3 reads CASATGRGNTEAFF. The CDR3 region has the DNA TGTGCCAGCGCAACAGGGAGGGGGAACACTGAAGCTTTCTTT. The V and J genes are TRBV7-9 and TRBJ1-1, with D perhaps matching TRBD1 (6 bases). Trimming took off 8 bases at V and 1 base at J, with 14 bases between the two ends. The germline V gene encodes CDR1 SEHNR and CDR2 FQNEAQ (reference sequence). The CDR3 runs 14 residues.

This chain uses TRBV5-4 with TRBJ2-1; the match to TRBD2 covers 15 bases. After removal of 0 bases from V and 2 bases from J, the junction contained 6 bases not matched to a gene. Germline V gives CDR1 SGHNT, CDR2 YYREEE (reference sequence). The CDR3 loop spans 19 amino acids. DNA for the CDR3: TGTGCCAGCAGCTTGGCAGGACTAGCGGGGGGGACCCCCTACAATGAGCAGTTCTTC. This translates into CASSLAGLAGGTPYNEQFF.

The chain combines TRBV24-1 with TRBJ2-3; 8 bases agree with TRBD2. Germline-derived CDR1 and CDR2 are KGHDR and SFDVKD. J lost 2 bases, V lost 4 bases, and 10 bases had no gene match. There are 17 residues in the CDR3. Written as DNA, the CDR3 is TGTGCCACCAGTGACTCCAACCCGGGGGGGAACACAGATACGCAGTATTTT. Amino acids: CATSDSNPGGNTDTQYF.